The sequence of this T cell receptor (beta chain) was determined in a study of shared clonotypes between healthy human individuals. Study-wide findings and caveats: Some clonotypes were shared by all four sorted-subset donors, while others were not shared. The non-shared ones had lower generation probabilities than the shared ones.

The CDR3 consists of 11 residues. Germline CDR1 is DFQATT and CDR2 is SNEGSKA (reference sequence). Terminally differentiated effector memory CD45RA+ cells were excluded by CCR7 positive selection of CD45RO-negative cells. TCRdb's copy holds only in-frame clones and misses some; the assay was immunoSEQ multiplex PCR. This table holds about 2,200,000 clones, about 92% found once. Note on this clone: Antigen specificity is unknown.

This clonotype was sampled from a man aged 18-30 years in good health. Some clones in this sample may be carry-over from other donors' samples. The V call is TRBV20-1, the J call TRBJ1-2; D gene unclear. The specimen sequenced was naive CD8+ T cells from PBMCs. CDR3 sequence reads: CSPPGSYGYTF. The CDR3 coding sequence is TGCAGCCCTCCCGGGAGCTATGGCTACACCTTC.